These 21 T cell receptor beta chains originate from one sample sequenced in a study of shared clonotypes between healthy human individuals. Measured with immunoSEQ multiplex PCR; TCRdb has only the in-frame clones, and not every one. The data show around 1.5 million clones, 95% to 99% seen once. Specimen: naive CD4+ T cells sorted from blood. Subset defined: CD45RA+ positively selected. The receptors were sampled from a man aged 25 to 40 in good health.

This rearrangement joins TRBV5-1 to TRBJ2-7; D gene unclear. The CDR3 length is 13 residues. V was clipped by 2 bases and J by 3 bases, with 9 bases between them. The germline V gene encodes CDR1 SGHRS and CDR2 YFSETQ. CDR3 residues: CASSFGQLYEQYF. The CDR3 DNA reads TGCGCCAGCAGCTTCGGCCAACTCTACGAGCAGTACTTC.

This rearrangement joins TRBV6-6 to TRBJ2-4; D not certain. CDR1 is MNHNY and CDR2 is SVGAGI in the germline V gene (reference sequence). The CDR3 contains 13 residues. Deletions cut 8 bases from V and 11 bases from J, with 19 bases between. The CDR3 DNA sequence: TGTGCCAGCGGTAAAGGCCTGAAGGGCGTTCAGTACTTC. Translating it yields CASGKGLKGVQYF.

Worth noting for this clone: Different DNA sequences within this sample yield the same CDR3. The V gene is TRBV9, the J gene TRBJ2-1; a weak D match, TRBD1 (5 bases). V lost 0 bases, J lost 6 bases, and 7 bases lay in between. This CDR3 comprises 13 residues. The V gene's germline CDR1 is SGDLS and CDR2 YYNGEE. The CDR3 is CASSVVQGNEQFF. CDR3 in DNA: TGTGCCAGCAGCGTAGTGCAGGGCAATGAGCAGTTCTTC.

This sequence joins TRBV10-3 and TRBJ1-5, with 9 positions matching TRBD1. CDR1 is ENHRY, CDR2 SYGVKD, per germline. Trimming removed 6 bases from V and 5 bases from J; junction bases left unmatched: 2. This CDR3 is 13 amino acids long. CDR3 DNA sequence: TGTGCCATCAGCAGGACAGGGGATCAGCCCCAGCATTTT. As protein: CAISRTGDQPQHF.

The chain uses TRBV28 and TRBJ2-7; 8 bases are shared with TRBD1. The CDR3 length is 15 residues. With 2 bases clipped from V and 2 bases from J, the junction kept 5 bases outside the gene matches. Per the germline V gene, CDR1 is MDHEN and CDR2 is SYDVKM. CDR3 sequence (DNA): TGTGCCAGCAGTTTAGGACAGGGCACTACCTACGAGCAGTACTTC. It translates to CASSLGQGTTYEQYF.

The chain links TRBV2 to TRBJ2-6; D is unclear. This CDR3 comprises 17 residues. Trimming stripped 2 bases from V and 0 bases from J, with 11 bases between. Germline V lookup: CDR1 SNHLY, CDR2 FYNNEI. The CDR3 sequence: CASSERDMLSGANVLTF. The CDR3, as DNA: TGTGCCAGCAGTGAACGTGACATGCTCTCTGGGGCCAACGTCCTGACTTTC. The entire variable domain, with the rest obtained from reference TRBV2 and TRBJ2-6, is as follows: EPEVTQTPSHQVTQMGQEVILRCVPISNHLYFYWYRQILGQKVEFLVSFYNNEISEKSEIFDDQFSVERPDGSNFTLKIRSTKLEDSAMYFCASSERDMLSGANVLTFGAGSRLTVL.

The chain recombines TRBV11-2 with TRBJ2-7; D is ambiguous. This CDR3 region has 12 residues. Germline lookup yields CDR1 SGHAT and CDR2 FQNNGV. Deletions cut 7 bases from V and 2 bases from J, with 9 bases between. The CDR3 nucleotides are TGTGCCAGCAACCATGAGCCCTACGAGCAGTACTTC. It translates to CASNHEPYEQYF.

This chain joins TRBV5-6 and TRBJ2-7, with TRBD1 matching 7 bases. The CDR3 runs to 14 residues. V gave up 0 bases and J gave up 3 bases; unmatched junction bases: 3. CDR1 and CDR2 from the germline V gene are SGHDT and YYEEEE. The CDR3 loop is CASSLEGANYEQYF. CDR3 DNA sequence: TGTGCCAGCAGCTTGGAGGGGGCAAACTACGAGCAGTACTTC.

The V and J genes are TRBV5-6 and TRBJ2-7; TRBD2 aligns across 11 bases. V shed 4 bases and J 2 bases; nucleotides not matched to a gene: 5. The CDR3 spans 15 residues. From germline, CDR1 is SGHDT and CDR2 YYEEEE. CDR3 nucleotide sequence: TGTGCCAGCAGCGTGGGACTAGCGGACGCCTACGAGCAGTACTTC. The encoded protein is CASSVGLADAYEQYF.

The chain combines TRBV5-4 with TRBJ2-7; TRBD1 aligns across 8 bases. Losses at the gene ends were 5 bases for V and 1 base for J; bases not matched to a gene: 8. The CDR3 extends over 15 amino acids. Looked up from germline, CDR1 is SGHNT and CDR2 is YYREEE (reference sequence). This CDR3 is CASSPMDRASYEQYF. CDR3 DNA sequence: TGTGCCAGCAGTCCGATGGACAGGGCGTCCTACGAGCAGTACTTC.

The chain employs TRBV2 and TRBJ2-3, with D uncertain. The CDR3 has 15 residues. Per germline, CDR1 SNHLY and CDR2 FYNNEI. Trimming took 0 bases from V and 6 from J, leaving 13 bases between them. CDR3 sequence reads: CASSEAPAVGDTQYF. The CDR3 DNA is TGTGCCAGCAGTGAAGCGCCGGCGGTGGGGGATACGCAGTATTTT.

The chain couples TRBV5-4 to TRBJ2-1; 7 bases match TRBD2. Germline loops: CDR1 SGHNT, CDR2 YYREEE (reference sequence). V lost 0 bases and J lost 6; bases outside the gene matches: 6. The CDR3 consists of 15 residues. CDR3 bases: TGTGCCAGCAGCTTGGGCGGGAGTAGGGGCAATGAGCAGTTCTTC. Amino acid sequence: CASSLGGSRGNEQFF.

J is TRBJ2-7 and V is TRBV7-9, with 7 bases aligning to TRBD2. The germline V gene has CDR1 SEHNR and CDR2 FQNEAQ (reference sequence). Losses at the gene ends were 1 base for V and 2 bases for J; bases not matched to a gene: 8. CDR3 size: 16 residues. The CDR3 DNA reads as TGTGCCAGCAGCTTAGTCCCCAGCGGGGTCGCCTACGAGCAGTACTTC. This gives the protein CASSLVPSGVAYEQYF.

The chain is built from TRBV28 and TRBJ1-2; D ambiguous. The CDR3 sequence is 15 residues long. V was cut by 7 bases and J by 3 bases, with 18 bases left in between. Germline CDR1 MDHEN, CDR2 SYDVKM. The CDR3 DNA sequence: TGTGCCAGCACCTATTCGCAGCGTCATCACTATGGCTACACCTTC. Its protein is CASTYSQRHHYGYTF.

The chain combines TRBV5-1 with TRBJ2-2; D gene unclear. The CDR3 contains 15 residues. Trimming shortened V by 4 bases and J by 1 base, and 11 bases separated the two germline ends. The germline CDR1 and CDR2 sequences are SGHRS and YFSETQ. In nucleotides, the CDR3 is TGCGCCAGCAGCCCGGGCGGTAGGAACACCGGGGAGCTGTTTTTT. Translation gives CASSPGGRNTGELFF.

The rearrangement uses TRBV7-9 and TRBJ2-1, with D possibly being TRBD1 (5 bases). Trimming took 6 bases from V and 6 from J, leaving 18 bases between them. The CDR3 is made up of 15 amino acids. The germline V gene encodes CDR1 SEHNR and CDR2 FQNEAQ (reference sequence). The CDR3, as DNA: TGTGCCAGCAGTTGGTCCCTCGGCAGGGCCAATGAGCAGTTCTTC. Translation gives CASSWSLGRANEQFF.

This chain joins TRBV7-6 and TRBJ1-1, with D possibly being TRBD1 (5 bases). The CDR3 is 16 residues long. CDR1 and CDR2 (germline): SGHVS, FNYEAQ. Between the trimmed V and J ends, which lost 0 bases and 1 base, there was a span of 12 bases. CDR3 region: CASSLAPGTRNTEAFF. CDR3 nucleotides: TGTGCCAGCAGCTTAGCGCCCGGGACGAGGAACACTGAAGCTTTCTTT.

CDR3 region: CASSLRASGYYEQYF. DNA for the CDR3: TGTGCCAGCAGTTTAAGGGCTAGCGGCTACTACGAGCAGTACTTC. This rearrangement joins TRBV27 to TRBJ2-7; 7 positions agree with TRBD2. Germline CDR1 reads MNHEY; CDR2 reads SMNVEV (reference sequence). Trimming cost V 2 bases and J 3 bases; bases outside gene matches: 7. There are 15 residues in the CDR3.

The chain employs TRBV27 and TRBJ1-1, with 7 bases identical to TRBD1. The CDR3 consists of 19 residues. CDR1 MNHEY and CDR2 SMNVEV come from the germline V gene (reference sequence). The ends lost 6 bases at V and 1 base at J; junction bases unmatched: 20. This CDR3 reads CASSTHLPGGIRTNTEAFF. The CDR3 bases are TGTGCCAGCAGCACTCACCTCCCAGGGGGAATAAGAACGAACACTGAAGCTTTCTTT.

CDR3 coding DNA: TGTGCCAGCAGCCCTCGGGCAGGGACTGAAGCTTTCTTT. Its protein is CASSPRAGTEAFF. The chain has TRBV11-2 and TRBJ1-1, with D possibly being TRBD1 (5 bases). The CDR3 runs 13 residues. With 5 bases removed from V and 5 bases from J, the gap between germline ends came to 12 bases. Germline CDR1 and CDR2: SGHAT and FQNNGV.

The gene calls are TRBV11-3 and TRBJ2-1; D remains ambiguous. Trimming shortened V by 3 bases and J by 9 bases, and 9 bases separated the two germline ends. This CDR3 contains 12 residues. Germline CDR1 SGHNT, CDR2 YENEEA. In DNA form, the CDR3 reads TGTGCCAGCAGCTTTGTGGAAACTGAGCAGTTCTTC. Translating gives CASSFVETEQFF. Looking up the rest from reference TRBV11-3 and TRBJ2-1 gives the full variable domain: EAGVVQSPRYKIIEKKQPVAFWCNPISGHNTLYWYLQNLGQGPELLIRYENEEAVDDSQLPKDRFSAERLKGVDSTLKIQPAELGDSAVYLCASSFVETEQFFGPGTRLTVL.